This is a list of T cell receptor beta chains from one sample in a study of cytomegalovirus exposure and HLA in healthy donors. Measured with immunoSEQ multiplex PCR; TCRdb has only the in-frame clones, and not every one. Here the sample spans some 170,000 clones, about nine tenths being singletons. Sequences were obtained from PBMCs. All receptors come from a woman younger than 35 in good health and CMV-seropositive. Each CDR3 is given with its conserved first and last residue. The order of the fields is clone size, V gene, CDR3 length, J gene, CDR3 protein. Clone size appears in some rows only: once, few, many, or a class for an expanded clone.

.,TRBV5-1,18,TRBJ2-2,CASSLRPAGGANTGELFF
.,TRBV6-5,16,TRBJ2-1,CASSYSLAGVANEQFF
.,TRBV29-1,17,TRBJ1-4,CSVEEIGQAATNEKLFF
.,TRBV5-6,13,TRBJ2-7,CASSPRRGGEQYF
.,TRBV30,16,TRBJ2-1,CAWSGQSRGLYNEQFF
once,TRBV19,16,TRBJ1-1,CASSSPTDSRNTEAFF
.,TRBV28,14,TRBJ2-1,CASRQGAPGNEQFF
.,TRBV30,14,TRBJ2-2,CAWLGGKNTGELFF
.,TRBV5-6,16,TRBJ2-3,CASSFEGEDGTDTQYF
.,TRBV5-4,15,TRBJ2-1,CASSYPTSGRGEQFF
.,TRBV7-2,17,TRBJ2-3,CASSSIHILAGTDTQYF
once,TRBV4-1,13,TRBJ1-2,CASSQVKGDGYTF
.,TRBV30,11,TRBJ2-1,CAWKEYRTAFF
.,TRBV9,14,TRBJ2-5,CASSEQGAGETQYF
once,TRBV6-6,16,TRBJ1-2,CASSLQRGEGKHGYTF
.,TRBV6-4,15,TRBJ2-1,CASSAIAGSYNEQFF
.,TRBV27,12,TRBJ2-7,CASSFAGSEQYF
.,TRBV5-4,13,TRBJ1-1,CASSPGQRPEAFF
.,TRBV29-1,12,TRBJ2-7,CSVRTSGRSPYF
.,TRBV6-1,14,TRBJ2-1,CASRGTGAYNEQFF
.,TRBV29-1,13,TRBJ1-2,CSVLDRGPHGYTF
.,TRBV6-1,10,TRBJ2-7,CASSAGEQYF
.,TRBV11-2,15,TRBJ2-2,CASRGPAGNTGELFF
.,TRBV6-6,13,TRBJ2-3,CASTLGGADTQYF
.,TRBV7-3,17,TRBJ2-1,CASSLFNGLAGYNEQFF
.,TRBV5-4,12,TRBJ1-2,CASTKQGGGYTF
.,TRBV9,15,TRBJ2-7,CASSPQAGGYYEQYF
.,TRBV5-3,12,TRBJ2-7,CARARRAYEQYF
few,TRBV6-1,13,TRBJ1-2,CASSEWEGDGYTF
few,TRBV28,13,TRBJ1-5,CASWTDSNQPQHF
.,TRBV4-2,15,TRBJ2-1,CASSQERRAYNEQFF
.,TRBV7-5,18,TRBJ1-5,CASPRRTRGPQKGQPQHF
.,TRBV6-6,14,TRBJ2-5,CASRETGLVETQYF
.,TRBV11-1,13,TRBJ1-1,CASSFFGDTEAFF
.,TRBV28,15,TRBJ1-5,CASSSPGGRDQPQHF
.,TRBV27,15,TRBJ1-5,CASSPMTASNQPQHF
.,TRBV4-1,16,TRBJ2-1,CASSYTGGFVYNEQFF
.,TRBV19,15,TRBJ2-1,CASSLLAVAYNEQFF
.,TRBV2,15,TRBJ2-3,CASSEPWAGKDTQYF
.,TRBV7-6,16,TRBJ1-1,CASSLRDRGLNTEAFF
.,TRBV28,15,TRBJ1-2,CASRLPGQGDYGYTF
.,TRBV11-2,15,TRBJ2-7,CASSTPGLANYEQYF
.,TRBV18,16,TRBJ1-4,CASPITNGVSNEKLFF
.,TRBV13,16,TRBJ2-3,CASSFAGRGDTDTQYF
.,TRBV5-1,15,TRBJ2-7,CASSLDSPNSYEQYF
.,TRBV6-5,14,TRBJ2-7,CASSPFGGFYEQYF
.,TRBV27,20,TRBJ2-1,CASSDKTGGQGLYGDNEQFF
.,TRBV4-3,14,TRBJ2-7,CASSQDLAFYEQYF
.,TRBV15,16,TRBJ1-3,CATSRGGSISGNTIYF